What follows is one T cell receptor (beta chain) and its context. Assay used: immunoSEQ multiplex PCR; TCRdb lists only in-frame clones, some missing. The profile shows about 49,000 clones, 81% of them singletons. Germline assignment: CDR1 MDHEN and CDR2 SYDVKM. The CDR3 runs 16 residues. The entry originates in a study of OX40 agonist ivuxolimab in advanced cancers. Sample: CD4+ or CD8+ T cells sorted from blood, taken in a trial of the OX40 agonist ivuxolimab. This receptor was taken from an adult with an advanced solid tumor such as melanoma, head and neck, liver or kidney cancer. V gene TRBV28 combines with J gene TRBJ2-5, with D perhaps assigned TRBD1 or TRBD2 (5 bases each). The DNA end is a closer match to TRBJ2-7, so the J assignment may be wrong. This CDR3 reads CASSVNRDLSSYEQYF. CDR3 coding DNA: TGTGCCAGCAGTGTCAACCGGGACCTAAGCTCCTACGAGCAGTACTTC.